This paragraph reports one T cell receptor beta chain. This entry belongs to a study of control samples from healthy donors and cancer patients. The CDR3 is made up of 19 amino acids. V was clipped by 6 bases and J by 4 bases; unmatched bases: 18. Germline V gene data show CDR1 as SGHAT and CDR2 as FQNNGV. Method: immunoSEQ multiplex PCR; TCRdb's copy keeps in-frame clones and lacks some. The sample has some 40,000 clones; roughly 94% are singletons. The chain uses TRBV11-2 and TRBJ2-2; the match to TRBD2 covers 9 bases. Specimen: blood. This TCR derives from a man aged 60-69 years in good health. CDR3 amino acids: CASRRGTAGLAGRTGELFF. In DNA form, the CDR3 reads TGTGCCAGCAGGCGGGGGACAGCCGGGCTAGCGGGACGCACCGGGGAGCTGTTTTTT.